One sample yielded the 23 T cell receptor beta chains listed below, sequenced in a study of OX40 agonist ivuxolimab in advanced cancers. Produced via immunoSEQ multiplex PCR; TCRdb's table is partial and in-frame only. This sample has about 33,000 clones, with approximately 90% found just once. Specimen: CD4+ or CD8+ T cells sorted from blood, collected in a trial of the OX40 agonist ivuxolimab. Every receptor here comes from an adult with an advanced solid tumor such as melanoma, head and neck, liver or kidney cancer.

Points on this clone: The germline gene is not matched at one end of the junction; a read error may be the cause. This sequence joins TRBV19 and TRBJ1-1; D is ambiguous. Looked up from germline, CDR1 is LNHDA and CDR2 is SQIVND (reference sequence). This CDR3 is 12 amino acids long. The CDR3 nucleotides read TGTGCCAGTAGTATATATCAACAAGGTATCCACTTT. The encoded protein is CASSIYQQGIHF.

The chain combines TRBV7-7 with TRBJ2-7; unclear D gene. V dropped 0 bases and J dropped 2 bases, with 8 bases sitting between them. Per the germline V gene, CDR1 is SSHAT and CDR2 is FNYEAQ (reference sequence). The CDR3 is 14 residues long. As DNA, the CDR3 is TGTGCCAGCAGCTTAGCGGGTCGACCCTACGAGCAGTACTTC. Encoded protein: CASSLAGRPYEQYF.

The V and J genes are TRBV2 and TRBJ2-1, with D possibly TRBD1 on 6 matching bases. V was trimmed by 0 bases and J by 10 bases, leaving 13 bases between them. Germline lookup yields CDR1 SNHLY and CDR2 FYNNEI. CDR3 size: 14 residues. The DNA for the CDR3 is TGTGCCAGCAGTGAAGCGCTAGGGGGATCAGAGCAGTTCTTC. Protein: CASSEALGGSEQFF.

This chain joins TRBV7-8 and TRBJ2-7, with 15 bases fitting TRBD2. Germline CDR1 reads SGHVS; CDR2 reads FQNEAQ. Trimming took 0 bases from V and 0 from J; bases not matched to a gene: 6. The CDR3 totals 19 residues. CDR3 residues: CASSLALGTSGRSSYEQYF. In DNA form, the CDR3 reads TGTGCCAGCAGCTTAGCGTTAGGGACTAGCGGGAGGAGCTCCTACGAGCAGTACTTC.

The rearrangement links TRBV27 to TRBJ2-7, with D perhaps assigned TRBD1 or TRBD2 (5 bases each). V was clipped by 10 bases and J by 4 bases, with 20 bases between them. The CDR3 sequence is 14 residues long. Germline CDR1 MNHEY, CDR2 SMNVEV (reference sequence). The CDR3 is CATSRLGREYEQYF. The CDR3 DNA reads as TGTGCCACCTCTCGGCTTGGCAGGGAGTACGAGCAGTACTTC.

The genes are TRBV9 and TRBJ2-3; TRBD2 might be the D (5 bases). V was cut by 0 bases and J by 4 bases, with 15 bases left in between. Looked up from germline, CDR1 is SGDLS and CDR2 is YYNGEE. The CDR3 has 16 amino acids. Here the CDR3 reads CASSVGIRGGADTQYF. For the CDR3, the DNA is TGTGCCAGCAGCGTAGGGATTCGGGGTGGGGCAGATACGCAGTATTTT.

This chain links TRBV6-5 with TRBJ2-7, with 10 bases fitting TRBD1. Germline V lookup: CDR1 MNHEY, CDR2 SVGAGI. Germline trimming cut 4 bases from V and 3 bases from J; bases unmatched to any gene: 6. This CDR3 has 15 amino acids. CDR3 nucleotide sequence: TGTGCCAGCAGTTCCCCGGGACAGGGGCGCTACGAGCAGTACTTC. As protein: CASSSPGQGRYEQYF.

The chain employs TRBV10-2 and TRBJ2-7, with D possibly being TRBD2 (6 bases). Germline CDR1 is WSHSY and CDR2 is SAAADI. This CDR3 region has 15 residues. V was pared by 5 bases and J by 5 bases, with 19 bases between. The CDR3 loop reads CASSNGAGRPNEQYF. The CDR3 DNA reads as TGCGCCAGCAGTAATGGGGCGGGAAGGCCAAACGAGCAGTACTTC.

The CDR3 is CAWSVGAGANVLTF. The DNA for the CDR3 is TGTGCCTGGAGTGTTGGGGCTGGGGCCAACGTCCTGACTTTC. V gene TRBV30 combines with J gene TRBJ2-6; no clear D. The V and J ends lost 0 bases and 2 bases respectively, with 5 bases between them. Germline CDR1 is GTSNPN and CDR2 is SVGIG (reference sequence). This CDR3 contains 14 residues.

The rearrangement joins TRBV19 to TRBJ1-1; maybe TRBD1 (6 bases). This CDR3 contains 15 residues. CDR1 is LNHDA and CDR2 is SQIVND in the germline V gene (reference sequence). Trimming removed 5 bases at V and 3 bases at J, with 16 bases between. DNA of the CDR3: TGTGCCAGTAGTCCCCTCCAACCAGGGGACACTGAAGCTTTCTTT. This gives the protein CASSPLQPGDTEAFF.

The CDR3 sequence: CATSRVSGFNEQFF. The CDR3 DNA is TGTGCCACCAGCAGAGTTTCCGGGTTCAATGAGCAGTTCTTC. The genes are TRBV15 and TRBJ2-1; D gene unclear. This CDR3 has 14 amino acids. The V end was cut by 1 base, the J end by 6 bases, with 10 bases between. Germline V gene lookup returns CDR1 LNHNV and CDR2 YYDKDF (reference sequence).

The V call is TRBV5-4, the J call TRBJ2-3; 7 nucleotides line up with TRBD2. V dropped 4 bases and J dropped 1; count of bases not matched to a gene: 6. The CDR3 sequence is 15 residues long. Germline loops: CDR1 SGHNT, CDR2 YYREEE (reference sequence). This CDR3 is CASSRLAVRTDTQYF. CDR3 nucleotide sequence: TGTGCCAGCAGCCGCCTAGCGGTGCGCACAGATACGCAGTATTTT.

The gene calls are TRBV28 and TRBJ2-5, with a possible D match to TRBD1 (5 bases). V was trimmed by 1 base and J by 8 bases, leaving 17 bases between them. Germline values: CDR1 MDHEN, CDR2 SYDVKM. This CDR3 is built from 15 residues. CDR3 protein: CASSLSGQGKRTQYF. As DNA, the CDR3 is TGTGCCAGCAGTTTATCGGGTCAGGGCAAGAGAACCCAGTACTTC.

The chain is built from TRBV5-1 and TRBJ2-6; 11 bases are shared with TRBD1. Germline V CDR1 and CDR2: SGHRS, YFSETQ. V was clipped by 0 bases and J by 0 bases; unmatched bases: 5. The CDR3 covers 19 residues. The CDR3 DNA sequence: TGCGCCAGCAGCTTGGCTTTGGGGACAGGGGGCTCTGGGGCCAACGTCCTGACTTTC. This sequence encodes CASSLALGTGGSGANVLTF. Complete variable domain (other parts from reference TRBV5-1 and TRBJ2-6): KAGVTQTPRYLIKTRGQQVTLSCSPISGHRSVSWYQQTPGQGLQFLFEYFSETQRNKGNFPGRFSGRQFSNSRSEMNVSTLELGDSALYLCASSLALGTGGSGANVLTFGAGSRLTVL.

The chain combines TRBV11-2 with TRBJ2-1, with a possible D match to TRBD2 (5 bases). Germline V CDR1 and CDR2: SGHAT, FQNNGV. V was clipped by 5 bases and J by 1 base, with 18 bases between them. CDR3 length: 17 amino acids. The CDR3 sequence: CASSRYRSVKSYNEQFF. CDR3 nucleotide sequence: TGTGCCAGCAGCCGGTATCGTAGCGTGAAATCCTACAATGAGCAGTTCTTC. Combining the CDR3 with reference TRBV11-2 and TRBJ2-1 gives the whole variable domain EAGVAQSPRYKIIEKRQSVAFWCNPISGHATLYWYQQILGQGPKLLIQFQNNGVVDDSQLPKDRFSAERLKGVDSTLKIQPAKLEDSAVYLCASSRYRSVKSYNEQFFGPGTRLTVL.

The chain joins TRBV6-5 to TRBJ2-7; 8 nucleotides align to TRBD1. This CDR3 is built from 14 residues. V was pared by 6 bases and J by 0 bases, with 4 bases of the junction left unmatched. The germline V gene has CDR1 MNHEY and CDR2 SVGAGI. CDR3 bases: TGTGCCAGCAGACCCGACAGGGGCTCCTACGAGCAGTACTTC. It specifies CASRPDRGSYEQYF.

CDR3 DNA sequence: TGTGCCAGCAGTTACGGGGGGGAGGGTTCCTACGAGCAGTACTTC. It translates to CASSYGGEGSYEQYF. V and J are TRBV6-5 and TRBJ2-7; 7 bases fit TRBD2. Unmatched junction bases numbered 5, after V lost 2 bases and J lost 1 base. The CDR3 has 15 residues. Per the germline V gene, CDR1 is MNHEY and CDR2 is SVGAGI.

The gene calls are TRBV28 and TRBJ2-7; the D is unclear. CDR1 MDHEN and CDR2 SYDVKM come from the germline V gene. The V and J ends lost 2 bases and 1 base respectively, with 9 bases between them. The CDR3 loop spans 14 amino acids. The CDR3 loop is CASSLPLPSYEQYF. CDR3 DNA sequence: TGTGCCAGCAGTTTACCGCTGCCTTCCTACGAGCAGTACTTC. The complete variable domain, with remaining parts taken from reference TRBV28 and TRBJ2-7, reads DVKVTQSSRYLVKRTGEKVFLECVQDMDHENMFWYRQDPGLGLRLIYFSYDVKMKEKGDIPEGYSVSREKKERFSLILESASTNQTSMYLCASSLPLPSYEQYFGPGTRLTVT.

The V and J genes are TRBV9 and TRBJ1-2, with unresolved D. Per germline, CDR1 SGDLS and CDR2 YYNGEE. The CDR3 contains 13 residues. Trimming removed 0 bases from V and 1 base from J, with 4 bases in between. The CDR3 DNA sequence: TGTGCCAGCAGCGTAGAAAGTAACTATGGCTACACCTTC. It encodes CASSVESNYGYTF.

CDR3 sequence: CAIRHGQGNGNTIYF. Written as DNA, the CDR3 is TGTGCCATCAGACATGGACAGGGAAACGGAAACACCATATATTTT. The chain uses TRBV10-3 and TRBJ1-3; 8 nucleotides line up with TRBD1. CDR1 is ENHRY, CDR2 SYGVKD, per germline. After removal of 6 bases from V and 4 bases from J, the junction contained 8 bases not matched to a gene. The CDR3 sequence is 15 residues long.

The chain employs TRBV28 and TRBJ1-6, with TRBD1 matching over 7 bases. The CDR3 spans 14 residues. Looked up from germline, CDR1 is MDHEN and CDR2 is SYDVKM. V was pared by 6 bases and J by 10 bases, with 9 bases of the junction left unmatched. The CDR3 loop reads CASSRRQGTSPLHF. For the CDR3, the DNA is TGTGCCAGCAGCCGAAGACAGGGTACCTCACCCCTCCACTTT.

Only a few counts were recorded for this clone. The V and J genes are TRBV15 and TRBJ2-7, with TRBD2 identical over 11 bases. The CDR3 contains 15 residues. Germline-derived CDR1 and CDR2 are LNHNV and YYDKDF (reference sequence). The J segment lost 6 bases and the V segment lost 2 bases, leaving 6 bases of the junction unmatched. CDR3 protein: CATSRRASGRSEQYF. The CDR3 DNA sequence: TGTGCCACCAGCAGAAGGGCTAGCGGGAGGAGCGAGCAGTACTTC.

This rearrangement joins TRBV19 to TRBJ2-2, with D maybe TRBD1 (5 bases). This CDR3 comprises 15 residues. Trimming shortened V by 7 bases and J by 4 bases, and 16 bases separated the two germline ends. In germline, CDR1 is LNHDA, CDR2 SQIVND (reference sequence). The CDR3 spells CASIPAGIGTGELFF. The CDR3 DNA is TGTGCCAGTATCCCCGCAGGGATTGGCACCGGGGAGCTGTTTTTT. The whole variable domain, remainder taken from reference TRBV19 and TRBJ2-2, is DGGITQSPKYLFRKEGQNVTLSCEQNLNHDAMYWYRQDPGQGLRLIYYSQIVNDFQKGDIAEGYSVSREKKESFPLTVTSAQKNPTAFYLCASIPAGIGTGELFFGEGSRLTVL.